Shown below are 6 T cell receptor beta chains from a single sample sequenced in a study of CD8 T cells in ankylosing spondylitis (dated by TCRdb to 2016 to 2017). Receptor libraries were prepared by 5' RACE. Data came from an Illumina HiSeq 2500. TCRdb took the public reads, trimmed them with fastp at Q25, ran MiXCR for clone calling and kept in-frame beta chains. Rows matching on CDR3 protein sequence are summarized as one entry with the most common DNA and genes. The sample table contains 300,000 to 350,000 distinct CDR3 sequences; only one count was recorded for about 20% of them. The ten biggest clones cover about 4% of the sample. The sequencing sample was made of blood, either unsorted or a sorted T cell fraction (not recorded which). These receptors were collected from a female donor with ankylosing spondylitis or in good health (not recorded which).

Details on this clonotype: The junction does not match germline at one end; this may be a read error. J is TRBJ2-2 and V is TRBV6-2 or TRBV6-3, with TRBD1 matching 7 bases. Germline CDR1 is MNHEY and CDR2 is SVGEGT. The CDR3 covers 15 residues. The CDR3 loop reads CDSSRTGKSTGELFF. The CDR3 coding sequence is TGTGACAGCAGCCGGACAGGAAAGAGCACCGGGGAGCTGTTTTTT.

The V call is TRBV5-1, the J call TRBJ2-5, with D possibly TRBD2 on 6 matching bases. The CDR3 loop spans 14 amino acids. CDR1 is SGHRS, CDR2 YFSETQ, per germline. Trimming took off 5 bases at V and 3 bases at J, with 14 bases between the two ends. The CDR3 loop is CASRDSGGEETQYF. The CDR3 DNA is TGCGCCAGCAGGGATAGCGGAGGGGAAGAGACCCAGTACTTC.

At least ten counts were recorded for this clonotype. The V call is TRBV29-1, the J call TRBJ2-3, with TRBD2 as a possible D gene (5 bases). The V gene lost 4 bases and the J gene lost 4 bases, with 15 bases spanning the gap. The CDR3 length is 14 residues. The V gene's germline CDR1 is SQVTM and CDR2 ANQGSEA. CDR3 sequence (DNA): TGCAGCGTTGCTCGGGATTCGGTACCAGATACGCAGTATTTT. Translating it yields CSVARDSVPDTQYF.

This clonotype was observed a handful of times. This chain joins TRBV12-3 or TRBV12-4 and TRBJ2-7; 11 nucleotides line up with TRBD2. CDR3 length equals 18 residues. The V segment lost 5 bases and the J segment 1 base; nucleotides outside the gene matches: 13. The CDR3 bases are TGTGCCAGCAGTCCCGGGACTAGCGGTGGGGGACGATCCTACGAGCAGTACTTC. Translated, it gives CASSPGTSGGGRSYEQYF.

The gene calls are TRBV6-5 and TRBJ2-1; 9 bases match TRBD2. V dropped 0 bases and J dropped 5; count of bases not matched to a gene: 5. The germline V gene encodes CDR1 MNHEY and CDR2 SVGAGI. The CDR3 has 16 residues. The CDR3 coding sequence is TGTGCCAGCAGTTACTCGAAGACTAGCGGACACAATGAGCAGTTCTTC. It specifies CASSYSKTSGHNEQFF.

This clonotype was detected only a few times. The chain employs TRBV6-5 and TRBJ2-2, with 7 bases that match TRBD2. V lost 0 bases to trimming and J lost 5 bases; unmatched junction nucleotides: 3. The CDR3 runs 15 residues. Germline V gene data show CDR1 as MNHEY and CDR2 as SVGAGI. The CDR3 region is CASSYSLSGTGELFF. DNA for the CDR3: TGTGCCAGCAGTTACTCGCTTAGCGGGACCGGGGAGCTGTTTTTT.